This is a list of T cell receptor beta chains from one sample in a study of blood T cell repertoires in COVID-19. Sequenced by immunoSEQ multiplex PCR; TCRdb stores in-frame clones only, minus some. Of approximately 240,000 clones listed, roughly 82% are singletons. The sequencing sample was made of peripheral blood. These TCRs come from an elderly woman with active or convalescent COVID-19. The CDR3 runs from the conserved cysteine through the conserved F or W. A D gene is named only where the DNA matches it firmly. Clone size appears in some rows only: once, few, many, or a class for an expanded clone.

V	D	size	J	CDR3	DNA
TRBV29-1	TRBD2	.	TRBJ2-1	CSGRESSYNEQFF	TGCAGCGGGCGGGAGAGCTCCTACAATGAGCAGTTCTTC
TRBV10-3	.	.	TRBJ1-6	CAISDRVRRDYNSPLHF	TGTGCCATCAGTGACAGGGTAAGGAGGGACTATAATTCACCCCTCCACTTT
TRBV5-1	TRBD1	.	TRBJ1-2	CASSPQGEFGGYTF	TGCGCCAGCAGCCCACAGGGGGAGTTCGGTGGCTACACCTTC
TRBV27	.	.	TRBJ1-6	CASSLREDNSPLHF	TGTGCCAGCAGTCTCCGGGAAGATAATTCACCCCTCCACTTT
TRBV2	.	.	TRBJ2-1	CASRPGGNYNEQFF	TGTGCCAGCAGACCCGGAGGGAACTACAATGAGCAGTTCTTC
TRBV3-1/TRBV3-2	.	.	TRBJ1-1	CASRFNRAGTEAFF	TGTGCCAGCAGATTCAACAGGGCAGGCACTGAAGCTTTCTTT
TRBV10-3	TRBD1	.	TRBJ2-1	CAISEDRANEQFF	TGTGCCATCAGCGAAGACAGGGCCAATGAGCAGTTCTTC
TRBV2	TRBD2	.	TRBJ2-1	CASSSRTSGINEQFF	TGTGCCAGCAGTAGCAGGACTAGCGGGATAAATGAGCAGTTCTTC
TRBV6-5	TRBD2	.	TRBJ2-7	CASRGTSGAYEQYF	TGTGCCAGCAGGGGGACTAGCGGAGCCTACGAGCAGTACTTC
TRBV3-1/TRBV3-2	TRBD1	once	TRBJ2-1	CASSLGQGAEFF	TGTGCCAGCAGCCTGGGACAGGGGGCTGAGTTCTTC
TRBV28	TRBD1	.	TRBJ2-7	CASSPRSRDRRDYEQYF	TGTGCCAGCAGCCCACGATCCCGGGACAGGCGAGACTACGAGCAGTACTTC
TRBV10-3	.	few	TRBJ2-5	CAISERVGPQETQYF	TGTGCCATCAGTGAGAGGGTGGGGCCCCAAGAGACCCAGTACTTC
TRBV28	.	.	TRBJ1-5	CASSFLRENQPQHF	TGTGCCAGCAGTTTCCTACGAGAGAATCAGCCCCAGCATTTT
TRBV7-2	TRBD1	.	TRBJ1-1	CASSLALQGAEAFF	TGTGCCAGCAGCTTAGCGCTACAGGGGGCTGAAGCTTTCTTT
TRBV19	.	.	TRBJ2-2	CASRVAGFRAGELFF	TGTGCCAGTAGGGTAGCAGGGTTTAGGGCCGGGGAGCTGTTTTTT
TRBV5-5	TRBD1	.	TRBJ1-2	CASSFNRGRANYGYTF	TGTGCCAGCAGCTTTAACAGGGGAAGGGCTAACTATGGCTACACCTTC
TRBV11-1	.	.	TRBJ2-7	CASSLGLKGGESTF	TGTGCCAGCAGCTTGGGGCTCAAGGGCGGGGAGTCCACCTTC
TRBV6-1	TRBD1	few	TRBJ2-7	CASSEAVGTGPYEQYF	TGTGCCAGCAGTGAAGCCGTAGGGACAGGGCCGTACGAGCAGTACTTC
TRBV6-5	TRBD1	.	TRBJ1-5	CASSEGAYGPQHF	TGTGCCAGCAGCGAGGGGGCGTACGGCCCCCAGCATTTT
TRBV12-3/TRBV12-4	.	.	TRBJ1-5	CASSLEGLQPQHF	TGTGCCAGCAGTTTAGAGGGGTTGCAGCCCCAGCATTTT
TRBV28	TRBD2	.	TRBJ2-7	CASSLQASGSLNEQYF	TGTGCCAGCAGTTTACAGGCTAGCGGGAGTCTAAACGAGCAGTACTTC
TRBV6-6	TRBD1	.	TRBJ1-2	CASSSLQGATGYTF	TGTGCCAGCAGTTCCCTACAGGGGGCGACTGGCTACACCTTC
TRBV24-1	.	once	TRBJ1-3	CATSDAGLPSGNTIYF	TGTGCCACCAGTGACGCGGGCTTACCCTCTGGAAACACCATATATTTT
TRBV5-1	TRBD2	.	TRBJ2-5	CASSSGVAGGSETQYF	TGCGCCAGCAGCTCAGGCGTAGCGGGGGGCTCCGAGACCCAGTACTTC
TRBV5-1	TRBD1	.	TRBJ2-1	CASSLAPGQGFNEQFF	TGCGCCAGCAGCTTGGCCCCGGGACAGGGATTTAATGAGCAGTTCTTC
TRBV5-1	.	.	TRBJ1-2	CASSGDNYGYTF	TGCGCCAGCAGTGGAGACAACTATGGCTACACCTTC
TRBV5-4	.	.	TRBJ1-1	CASRRGGRETEAFF	TGTGCCAGCAGGCGAGGGGGAAGGGAGACTGAAGCTTTCTTT
TRBV7-8	TRBD1	.	TRBJ1-1	CASSSPGQGDWNTEAFF	TGTGCCAGCAGCTCACCGGGACAGGGCGACTGGAACACTGAAGCTTTCTTT
TRBV3-1/TRBV3-2	TRBD1	.	TRBJ1-6	CASSQEWGTGGSPLHF	TGTGCCAGCAGCCAAGAATGGGGGACAGGGGGATCACCCCTCCACTTT
TRBV19	TRBD1	few	TRBJ2-3	CASSAGTGFSMAADTQYF	TGTGCCTCCAGCGCCGGGACAGGGTTTTCGATGGCGGCAGATACGCAGTATTTT
TRBV5-1	TRBD1	.	TRBJ1-6	CASSLAGTGVSPLHF	TGCGCCAGCAGCTTGGCCGGGACAGGGGTTTCACCCCTCCACTTT
TRBV5-1	TRBD2	.	TRBJ2-5	CASSLGMVSGGGETQYF	TGCGCCAGCAGCTTGGGTATGGTTAGCGGGGGCGGGGAGACCCAGTACTTC